The entry that follows covers one T cell receptor beta chain sequence. The target of this receptor is not known. Base qualities are not recorded, but no much larger clone differs from it by a single base. Other DNA variants within this sample encode the same CDR3. From the cysteine through the phenylalanine, the CDR3 covers 15 amino acids. Of all the DNA, just the CDR3 is kept, 45 bases in frame from base 1. CDR1 SGHTA and CDR2 FQGNSA are derived from the germline V gene. Unmatched junction bases come to 1, with V trimmed by 3 bases and J by 2 bases. This sample was taken from a study of shared clonotypes between healthy human individuals (dated by TCRdb to 2020 to 2022). Background on the whole study: A few men and two women, aged 18 to 49 years, made up the cohort. Per donor, three plates each were used for CD4 naive and CD4 memory, two for CD8 naive, and one for CD8 memory. Blood TCR repertoires of roughly 5 healthy adults were deeply sequenced to estimate repertoire size and the extent of clonotype sharing between individuals. To increase sequencing depth and limit assay-specific biases, TCR repertoire library preparation and sequencing were carried out by different laboratories using diverse techniques. Between about 0.8 and 9.5 billion PBMCs per donor were obtained by leukapheresis. General findings and caveats noted by the study authors: Higher generation probabilities were observed for clonotypes shared by all four sorted-subset donors than for non-shared clonotypes. Rarefaction of sorted-subset datasets indicated incomplete sequencing despite the large sequencing depth. Pairwise subsampling indicated that sequencing depth was expected to affect the degree of clonotype sharing among donors. The small number of donors limited the genetic and exposure-history diversity represented. Only blood was sampled, and tissue TCR repertoires likely differ from those in blood. Sharing across several donors was observed for approximately 5% of naive CD4, over 3% of naive CD8, 2.3% of memory CD4, and approximately 0.41% of memory CD8 clonotypes. Estimated clonotype richness was generally larger for naive than for memory subsets.

Using the deep immunoSEQ assay, TCR CDR3 regions were amplified from genomic DNA by multiplex PCR. Extracted genomic DNA from each cell subset was spread evenly across all wells of several immunoSEQ 96-well plates, with each plate serving as a replicate. For sorted subsets, around 0.2 ug genomic DNA, equal to about 30,000 T cell genomes, was loaded into each replicate PCR. The purified libraries were quantified using a Qubit 3.0 fluorometer, sized with a Bioanalyzer 2100, and then quantified again using the KAPA Library Quantification kit. Every immunoSEQ 96-well plate was sequenced on a separate single-read 150-cycle Illumina NextSeq 550 flow cell. Turning to the authors' computational methods: Because only junctional sequences without quality scores were contained in the immunoSEQ output, filtering matching that applied to full-length reads could not be performed. To assign V/J genes and CDR3, sequences were annotated using PyIR, a Python wrapper for IgBLAST v1.9, with IMGT germline references. Reads with weak V/J assignments (E-value above 1e-6), missing CDR3, stop codons, out-of-frame junctions, or ambiguous translated residues were removed. A V3J clonotype was defined by an identical inferred V gene, J gene, and CDR3 amino acid sequence. Percentage overlap between repertoires was calculated by dividing the number of shared unique clonotypes by the size of the smaller repertoire. RTK rarefaction, the Chao1 estimator, and Recon v2.1 estimates of unobserved clonotypes were used to assess repertoire richness. For all TCRbeta clonotypes obtained by the gDNA method from a few donors, generation probabilities were computed with OLGA. In its TCRdb copy, this immuneACCESS table keeps in-frame sequences only and misses some clones. Where compared with another copy, unresolved V genes explain less than half of these, and the others have no known cause. For V, J and clone size, that table is used; D and trimming come from the DNA. For this sample there are more than 2 million clones; 95% appear just once. The ten largest clones represent less than 0.15% of the sample.

The donors were healthy, HIV-negative adults with no recently reported acute infections or vaccinations. Every donor was a Caucasian adult living in Nashville, Tennessee, USA. Magnetic negative selection was used to enrich CD4+ T cells, after which naive cells were positively selected on CD45RA and the negative fraction became the memory subset. After blood collection by leukapheresis, PBMCs were isolated using Ficoll-Histopaque density gradient centrifugation and then cryopreserved in the vapor phase of liquid nitrogen. Analytical flow cytometry was used to check the purity and quantity of every magnetically sorted T cell population. Each sorted fraction had its genomic DNA isolated and then quantified by UV absorbance on a Nanodrop 2000c.

The chain links TRBV7-2 with TRBJ1-3, and TRBD1 aligns with 10 junction nucleotides. This TCR was sampled from a man between 18 and 29 years old in good health. The sequencing sample was made of naive CD4+ T cells sorted from blood. This specimen's cell subset or site label, interpreted: CD45RA+ positively selected. DNA sequence: TGTGCCAGCAGCTTGACAGGGGGCACTGGAAACACCATATATTTT. Its coded protein is CASSLTGGTGNTIYF.